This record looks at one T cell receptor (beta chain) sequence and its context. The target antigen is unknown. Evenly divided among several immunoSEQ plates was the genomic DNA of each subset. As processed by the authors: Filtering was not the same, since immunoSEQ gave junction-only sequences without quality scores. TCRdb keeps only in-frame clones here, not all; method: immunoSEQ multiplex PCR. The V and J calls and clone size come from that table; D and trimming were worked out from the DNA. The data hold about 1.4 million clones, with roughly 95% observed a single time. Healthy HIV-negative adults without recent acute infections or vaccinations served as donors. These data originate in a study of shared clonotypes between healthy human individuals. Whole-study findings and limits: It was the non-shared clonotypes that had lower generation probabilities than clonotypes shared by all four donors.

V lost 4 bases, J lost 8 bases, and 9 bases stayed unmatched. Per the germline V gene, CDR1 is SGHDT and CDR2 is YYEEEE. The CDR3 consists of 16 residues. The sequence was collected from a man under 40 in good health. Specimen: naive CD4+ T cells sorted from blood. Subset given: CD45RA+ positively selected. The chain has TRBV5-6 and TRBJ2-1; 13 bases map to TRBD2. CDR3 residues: CASSDGLAGDPHEQFF. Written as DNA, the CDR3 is TGTGCCAGCAGCGACGGACTAGCGGGAGACCCCCATGAGCAGTTCTTC.